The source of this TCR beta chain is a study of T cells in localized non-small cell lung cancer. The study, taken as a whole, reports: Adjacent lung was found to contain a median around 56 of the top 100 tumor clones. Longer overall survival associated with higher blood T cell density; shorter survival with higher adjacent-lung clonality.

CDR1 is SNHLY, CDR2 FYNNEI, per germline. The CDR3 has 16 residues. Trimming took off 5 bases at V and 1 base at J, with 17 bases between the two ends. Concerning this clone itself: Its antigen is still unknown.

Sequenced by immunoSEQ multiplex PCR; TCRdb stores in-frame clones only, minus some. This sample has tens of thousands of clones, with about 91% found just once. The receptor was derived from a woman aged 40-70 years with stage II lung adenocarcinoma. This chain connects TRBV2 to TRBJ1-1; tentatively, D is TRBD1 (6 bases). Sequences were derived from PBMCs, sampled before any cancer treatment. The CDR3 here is CASSQGRQIPNTEAFF. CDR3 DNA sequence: TGTGCCAGCAGTCAGGGGAGACAGATACCGAACACTGAAGCTTTCTTT. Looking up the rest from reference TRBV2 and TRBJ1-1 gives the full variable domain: EPEVTQTPSHQVTQMGQEVILRCVPISNHLYFYWYRQILGQKVEFLVSFYNNEISEKSEIFDDQFSVERPDGSNFTLKIRSTKLEDSAMYFCASSQGRQIPNTEAFFGQGTRLTVV.